What follows are 20 T cell receptor beta chains derived from one specimen sequenced in a study of blood T cell repertoires in COVID-19. Generated by immunoSEQ multiplex PCR, the TCRdb table keeps only in-frame clones and is missing some. The table includes 180,000 or so clones, roughly 88% detected once. The sample comprised peripheral blood. The receptors stem from a woman of 80 years or more with acute or convalescent COVID-19.

The chain employs TRBV15 and TRBJ1-5; no firm D call. The V gene's germline CDR1 is LNHNV and CDR2 YYDKDF (reference sequence). V lost 0 bases and J lost 3, with 6 bases in between. The CDR3 covers 14 residues. The CDR3 loop reads CATSRESLNQPQHF. For the CDR3, the DNA is TGTGCCACCAGCAGAGAATCCCTCAATCAGCCCCAGCATTTT.

The chain couples TRBV6-6 to TRBJ2-7, with 8 bases matching TRBD1. J gave up 2 bases and V 5 bases, and 17 bases lay outside the gene matches. This CDR3 is 18 amino acids long. Germline V lookup: CDR1 MNHNY, CDR2 SVGAGI (reference sequence). Here the CDR3 reads CASSPLRDRSDSTYEQYF. CDR3 sequence (DNA): TGTGCCAGCAGTCCTCTCCGGGACAGGTCGGATTCAACCTACGAGCAGTACTTC.

V gene TRBV7-2 combines with J gene TRBJ2-1; 7 positions match TRBD1. Germline values: CDR1 SGHTA, CDR2 FQGNSA. Trimming removed 1 base from V and 7 bases from J; junction bases left unmatched: 10. CDR3 length equals 16 residues. The CDR3 DNA is TGTGCCAGCAGCTTAGGGAGAGACAGGGTGAGTAATGAGCAGTTCTTC. Protein: CASSLGRDRVSNEQFF. The full variable domain, in which reference TRBV7-2 and TRBJ2-1 provide the parts outside the CDR3, is GAGVSQSPSNKVTEKGKDVELRCDPISGHTALYWYRQSLGQGLEFLIYFQGNSAPDKSGLPSDRFSAERTGGSVSTLTIQRTQQEDSAVYLCASSLGRDRVSNEQFFGPGTRLTVL.

The CDR3 loop reads CASNNGGTGSYGYTF. The CDR3 nucleotides read TGCGCCAGCAATAACGGGGGGACGGGGTCCTATGGCTACACCTTC. The chain is built from TRBV5-1 and TRBJ1-2, with D possibly matching TRBD1 (5 bases). Per the germline V gene, CDR1 is SGHRS and CDR2 is YFSETQ. Trimming shortened V by 6 bases and J by 4 bases, and 19 bases separated the two germline ends. The CDR3 spans 15 residues.

This rearrangement joins TRBV19 to TRBJ1-4; D gene unclear. CDR3 length equals 14 residues. V was shortened by 7 bases and J by 5 bases, with 14 bases between the two germline ends. Germline values: CDR1 LNHDA, CDR2 SQIVND (reference sequence). The CDR3 reads CASTQAAGNEKLFF. The DNA for the CDR3 is TGTGCCAGTACGCAGGCGGCGGGGAATGAAAAACTGTTTTTT.

The gene calls are TRBV6-2 or TRBV6-3 and TRBJ2-1; D might be TRBD2 (5 bases). Trimming cost V 5 bases and J 4 bases, with 9 bases left between them. CDR1 is MNHEY, CDR2 SVGEGT, per germline. The CDR3 runs 13 residues. CDR3 in DNA: TGTGCCAGCAGTGAGGACTCTTACAATGAGCAGTTCTTC. This codes for CASSEDSYNEQFF.

The rearrangement joins TRBV7-8 to TRBJ2-2, with 7 nucleotides matching TRBD1. V gave up 5 bases and J gave up 5 bases; unmatched junction bases: 11. CDR3 length: 16 residues. Germline V CDR1 and CDR2: SGHVS, FQNEAQ. The CDR3 spells CASSQRQGISTGELFF. Written as DNA, the CDR3 is TGTGCCAGCAGCCAACGACAGGGTATCTCGACCGGGGAGCTGTTTTTT.

The chain couples TRBV11-2 to TRBJ2-5; a weak D match, TRBD2 (6 bases). Trimming left V 4 bases short and J 10 bases short, with 10 bases between. The germline CDR1 and CDR2 sequences are SGHAT and FQNNGV. The CDR3 length is 11 residues. The CDR3 reads CASSSGRDQYF. CDR3 nucleotide sequence: TGTGCCAGCAGCTCCGGGAGAGACCAGTACTTC.

V gene TRBV12-5 combines with J gene TRBJ2-3; no firm D call. This CDR3 spans 13 amino acids. Germline lookup yields CDR1 LGHNT and CDR2 FRNRAP. The V end was cut by 2 bases, the J end by 4 bases, with 7 bases between. The CDR3 spells CASGLPRADTQYF. In DNA, the CDR3 is TGTGCTAGTGGTTTGCCTCGGGCAGATACGCAGTATTTT. The complete variable domain, with remaining parts taken from reference TRBV12-5 and TRBJ2-3, reads DARVTQTPRHKVTEMGQEVTMRCQPILGHNTVFWYRQTMMQGLELLAYFRNRAPLDDSGMPKDRFSAEMPDATLATLKIQPSEPRDSAVYFCASGLPRADTQYFGPGTRLTVL.

The chain is built from TRBV3-1 (or the pseudogene TRBV3-2) and TRBJ2-7; 7 bases line up with TRBD2. After removal of 1 base from V and 2 bases from J, the junction contained 5 bases not matched to a gene. CDR1 and CDR2 from the germline V gene are LGHDT and YNNKEL (reference sequence). There are 15 residues in the CDR3. CDR3 nucleotide sequence: TGTGCCAGCAGCCAAGCAAGCGGGGTTACCTACGAGCAGTACTTC. Protein product: CASSQASGVTYEQYF.

The chain carries TRBV30 and TRBJ1-3; D is ambiguous. The CDR3 runs 16 residues. Trimming removed 0 bases from V and 0 bases from J, with 12 bases in between. Germline assignment: CDR1 GTSNPN and CDR2 SVGIG (reference sequence). CDR3 protein: CAWSVLRINSGNTIYF. The CDR3 DNA follows: TGTGCCTGGAGTGTACTAAGGATTAACTCTGGAAACACCATATATTTT.

CDR3 sequence: CASSGGLESGANVLTF. The CDR3 DNA follows: TGTGCCAGCAGCGGGGGACTTGAGTCCGGGGCCAACGTCCTGACTTTC. This chain joins TRBV4-2 and TRBJ2-6, with a tentative D call TRBD2 (6 bases). Germline loops: CDR1 LGHNA, CDR2 YNFKEQ. This CDR3 comprises 16 residues. The V end lost 5 bases, the J end lost 4 bases, and 15 bases lay between the germline ends.

The chain couples TRBV27 to TRBJ2-2; D not certain. Trimming pared 0 bases from V and 6 bases from J, leaving 8 bases between. CDR3 length: 14 amino acids. Germline CDR1 and CDR2: MNHEY and SMNVEV (reference sequence). The CDR3: CASSLSLPAGELFF. The CDR3 nucleotides read TGTGCCAGCAGTTTATCACTCCCCGCCGGGGAGCTGTTTTTT.

J is TRBJ2-5 and V is TRBV4-1; tentatively, D is TRBD2 (5 bases). Germline loops: CDR1 MGHRA, CDR2 YSYEKL. V lost 3 bases and J lost 1, with 12 bases in between. The CDR3 covers 15 residues. CDR3 loop: CASSQVDSFQETQYF. The CDR3 coding sequence is TGCGCCAGCAGCCAGGTGGACTCATTCCAAGAGACCCAGTACTTC.

The chain joins TRBV18 to TRBJ2-7; tentative D call: TRBD1 (6 bases). CDR3 size: 14 residues. V was cut by 4 bases and J by 7 bases, with 17 bases left in between. CDR1 is KGHSH and CDR2 is LQKENI in the germline V gene. The CDR3 reads CASSLGTRWGEQYF. Written as DNA, the CDR3 is TGTGCCAGCTCACTGGGGACACGTTGGGGGGAGCAGTACTTC.

The count of this clone is one. The chain links TRBV27 to TRBJ1-1; 7 nucleotides align to TRBD1. Germline values: CDR1 MNHEY, CDR2 SMNVEV (reference sequence). The ends lost 4 bases at V and 7 bases at J; junction bases unmatched: 6. The CDR3 length is 13 residues. The CDR3 sequence is CASSSVRGVEAFF. The CDR3 DNA is TGTGCCAGCAGTTCGGTCAGGGGGGTTGAAGCTTTCTTT.

The V and J genes are TRBV30 and TRBJ2-7; 9 bases match TRBD1. The J segment lost 2 bases and the V segment lost 0 bases, leaving 11 bases of the junction unmatched. CDR3 length: 17 amino acids. The germline CDR1 and CDR2 sequences are GTSNPN and SVGIG (reference sequence). The CDR3 here is CAWSVEVGQGSAYEQYF. DNA for the CDR3: TGTGCCTGGAGTGTAGAGGTCGGACAGGGGTCCGCCTACGAGCAGTACTTC.

A few counts support this clone. This sequence joins TRBV30 and TRBJ1-2; D may be TRBD1 (5 bases). The V end lost 0 bases, the J end lost 2 bases, and 13 bases lay between the germline ends. The CDR3 totals 15 residues. Germline-derived CDR1 and CDR2 are GTSNPN and SVGIG (reference sequence). The CDR3 protein is CAWSVSAGFNYGYTF. The CDR3 region has the DNA TGTGCCTGGAGTGTATCTGCAGGGTTCAACTATGGCTACACCTTC.

The chain joins TRBV6-5 to TRBJ2-5; TRBD2 aligns across 7 bases. The V gene end was trimmed by 6 bases and the J gene end by 3 bases; junction bases not matched to a gene: 10. CDR3 length: 15 residues. Germline CDR1 is MNHEY and CDR2 is SVGAGI. CDR3 region: CASRLYDLAEETQYF. DNA for the CDR3: TGTGCCAGCAGACTATATGATCTAGCGGAAGAGACCCAGTACTTC.

The rearrangement links TRBV9 to TRBJ2-7, with TRBD2 matching over 9 bases. The CDR3 sequence is 16 residues long. The J segment lost 4 bases and the V segment lost 2 bases, leaving 10 bases of the junction unmatched. From germline, CDR1 is SGDLS and CDR2 YYNGEE. The CDR3 region has the DNA TGTGCCAGCAGCGTCGGACTAGCGCCGGGCGGTTACGAGCAGTACTTC. It yields the protein CASSVGLAPGGYEQYF.